Shown below are 30 T cell receptor beta chains from a single sample sequenced in a study of blood T cells in healthy people across ages. Combining a sample-barcoded 5' primer with a J-beta primer mix, a second PCR ran for about 7 to 11 cycles. A single record per CDR3 protein comes from TCRdb applying MiXCR to the 5' RACE reads. Of around 1,500,000 distinct CDR3 sequences in the sample, approximately 28% were seen once. Material: blood. The source of these receptors is a woman aged 30 to 39 in good health.

The rearrangement joins TRBV7-9 to TRBJ2-3; possible D gene TRBD2, 5 bases. CDR1 and CDR2 (germline): SEHNR, FQNEAQ (reference sequence). V lost 5 bases, J lost 5 bases, and 14 bases lay in between. The CDR3 has 14 residues. CDR3 protein: CASSARAAGDTQYF. The CDR3 DNA follows: TGTGCCAGCAGCGCGCGGGCAGCAGGAGATACGCAGTATTTT.

This clonotype was observed at least ten times. The chain recombines TRBV20-1 with TRBJ2-1; TRBD2 matches at 7 bases. With V trimmed by 1 base and J by 9 bases, 12 bases remained unmatched. The CDR3 runs 15 residues. CDR1 is DFQATT, CDR2 SNEGSKA, per germline (reference sequence). The CDR3 nucleotides read TGCAGTGCTAGAGCCCCAGGACTAGGCGGGGTTGAGCAGTTCTTC. Its translation: CSARAPGLGGVEQFF.

The chain combines TRBV2 with TRBJ1-5, with TRBD1 matching 12 bases. Germline V gives CDR1 SNHLY, CDR2 FYNNEI. V was pared by 7 bases and J by 7 bases, with 8 bases of the junction left unmatched. The CDR3 length is 15 residues. CDR3 coding DNA: TGTGCCAGCATGACCGGGACAGGGGGCTGGCAGCCCCAGCATTTT. It codes for CASMTGTGGWQPQHF.

The rearrangement links TRBV5-1 to TRBJ2-1; 8 positions match TRBD2. The CDR3 has 16 amino acids. CDR1 and CDR2 from the germline V gene are SGHRS and YFSETQ. The V gene end was trimmed by 0 bases and the J gene end by 8 bases; junction bases not matched to a gene: 10. CDR3 nucleotide sequence: TGCGCCAGCAGCTTGGCCGGGAGGGCCGGGTTTTATGAGCAGTTCTTC. This gives the protein CASSLAGRAGFYEQFF. The whole variable domain, remainder taken from reference TRBV5-1 and TRBJ2-1, is KAGVTQTPRYLIKTRGQQVTLSCSPISGHRSVSWYQQTPGQGLQFLFEYFSETQRNKGNFPGRFSGRQFSNSRSEMNVSTLELGDSALYLCASSLAGRAGFYEQFFGPGTRLTVL.

This chain joins TRBV15 and TRBJ2-7; 12 bases fit TRBD2. The CDR3 contains 13 residues. The germline V gene encodes CDR1 LNHNV and CDR2 YYDKDF (reference sequence). With 5 bases clipped from V and 9 bases from J, the junction kept 5 bases outside the gene matches. Here the CDR3 DNA reads TGTGCCACCAGCTTATCTAGCGGGAGGGTGCAGTACTTC. Amino acid sequence: CATSLSSGRVQYF.

This clonotype has a count of ten or more. The chain recombines TRBV29-1 with TRBJ2-1; 7 positions agree with TRBD2. CDR1 and CDR2 (germline): SQVTM, ANQGSEA. The CDR3 is 16 residues long. Trimming at V came to 4 bases and at J to 5 bases, leaving 14 bases not matched to a gene. CDR3 DNA sequence: TGCAGCGTTGCCCCGGAGGACGGGGGGTATAACAATGAGCAGTTCTTC. Translating gives CSVAPEDGGYNNEQFF.

This clonotype was detected a few times. This chain uses TRBV19 with TRBJ1-5; maybe TRBD1 (5 bases). CDR1 is LNHDA, CDR2 SQIVND, per germline (reference sequence). The CDR3 has 16 amino acids. The ends were cut back, 3 bases at V and 5 bases at J, with 17 bases in the middle. CDR3 bases: TGTGCCAGTAGTATTCAATTGGGACTAAGGCATCAGCCCCAGCATTTT. The encoded protein is CASSIQLGLRHQPQHF.

Comment on this clonotype: Relative to the germline gene, one junction end is altered; a read error may explain this. The gene calls are TRBV5-1 and TRBJ2-1, with 12 bases identical to TRBD2. Germline V CDR1 and CDR2: SGHRS, YFSETQ. The CDR3 is 20 amino acids. The CDR3 DNA reads as TGCGCCGGCAGCAACCTACAGGGGGCGACTAGCGGGGGAAACTACAATGAGCAGTTCTTC. It specifies CAGSNLQGATSGGNYNEQFF.

The V call is TRBV7-6, the J call TRBJ2-7; 8 bases line up with TRBD2. Trimming took 1 base from V and 0 from J; bases not matched to a gene: 11. CDR3 length equals 18 residues. Per the germline V gene, CDR1 is SGHVS and CDR2 is FNYEAQ. The CDR3 sequence is CASSLGGISSGSSYEQYF. The DNA of the CDR3 is TGTGCCAGCAGCTTAGGAGGGATCTCTAGCGGGTCCTCCTACGAGCAGTACTTC.

V usage is TRBV30 and J usage is TRBJ2-1, with D tentatively TRBD2 (6 bases). CDR3 length equals 14 residues. Germline assignment: CDR1 GTSNPN and CDR2 SVGIG (reference sequence). Trimming stripped 5 bases from V and 0 bases from J, with 11 bases between. This chain's CDR3 is CAWGGEISYNEQFF. CDR3 coding DNA: TGTGCCTGGGGAGGGGAAATCTCCTACAATGAGCAGTTCTTC.

The V gene is TRBV7-9, the J gene TRBJ2-6, with TRBD1 matching 9 bases. V lost 3 bases to trimming and J lost 0 bases; unmatched junction nucleotides: 6. This CDR3 has 18 amino acids. In germline, CDR1 is SEHNR, CDR2 FQNEAQ (reference sequence). CDR3 sequence (DNA): TGTGCCAGCAGCTTCCGGGACAGGGTCAACTCTGGGGCCAACGTCCTGACTTTC. It encodes CASSFRDRVNSGANVLTF.

This clonotype was observed a few times. The chain uses TRBV24-1 and TRBJ1-4; 10 bases line up with TRBD1. CDR3 length: 15 residues. Germline loops: CDR1 KGHDR, CDR2 SFDVKD. V lost 5 bases and J lost 6; bases outside the gene matches: 5. The CDR3 nucleotides read TGTGCCACCAGTGGAGGAGGGACAGGGGATGAAAAACTGTTTTTT. Its translation: CATSGGGTGDEKLFF.

The chain combines TRBV19 with TRBJ2-4; 7 nucleotides align to TRBD1. The J call may be mistaken, given a closer DNA end match to TRBJ2-7. Per the germline V gene, CDR1 is LNHDA and CDR2 is SQIVND (reference sequence). This CDR3 spans 15 amino acids. CDR3 DNA: TGTGCCAGTAGTTTCAGGGACAGCCGGTTCTACGAGCAGTACTTC. Its translation: CASSFRDSRFYEQYF.

Worth noting for this clonotype: A much larger clone is a single base away; this may be a read error. The V and J genes are TRBV7-2 and TRBJ1-2; no definite D call. The length of the CDR3 is 14 residues. CDR1 and CDR2 (germline): SGHTA, FQGNSA. The CDR3 spells CASSPESQNYGHTF. CDR3 nucleotide sequence: TGTGCCAGCAGCCCAGAAAGCCAGAACTATGGCCACACCTTC. Drawing the rest from reference TRBV7-2 and TRBJ1-2, the complete variable domain is GAGVSQSPSNKVTEKGKDVELRCDPISGHTALYWYRQSLGQGLEFLIYFQGNSAPDKSGLPSDRFSAERTGGSVSTLTIQRTQQEDSAVYLCASSPESQNYGHTFGSGTRLTVV.

The chain recombines TRBV6-2 or TRBV6-3 with TRBJ2-1; TRBD2 aligns across 9 bases. The CDR3 runs to 21 residues. The V gene's germline CDR1 is MNHEY and CDR2 SVGEGT. After removal of 2 bases from V and 8 bases from J, the junction contained 25 bases not matched to a gene. The CDR3 reads CASSYPSRASGDGARRDEQFF. The CDR3 DNA is TGTGCCAGCAGTTACCCCAGCAGGGCTAGCGGGGACGGGGCCCGGCGTGATGAGCAGTTCTTC.

The V call is TRBV28, the J call TRBJ2-5; 9 bases map to TRBD1. The germline V gene encodes CDR1 MDHEN and CDR2 SYDVKM. The CDR3 is 14 residues long. The V segment lost 4 bases and the J segment 5 bases; nucleotides outside the gene matches: 5. In nucleotides, the CDR3 is TGTGCCAGCAGTTCCGGGACAGGGACCGAGACCCAGTACTTC. It is translated as CASSSGTGTETQYF.

The sample holds a few counts of this clonotype. This chain links TRBV5-1 with TRBJ2-3, with D tentatively TRBD2 (6 bases). V shed 4 bases and J shed 5 bases, with 14 bases lying between them. This CDR3 region has 14 residues. Looked up from germline, CDR1 is SGHRS and CDR2 is YFSETQ. CDR3 DNA: TGCGCCAGCAGCGACCCGGAGGGAGGAGATACGCAGTATTTT. Protein: CASSDPEGGDTQYF. Filled out from reference TRBV5-1 and TRBJ2-3, the complete variable domain reads KAGVTQTPRYLIKTRGQQVTLSCSPISGHRSVSWYQQTPGQGLQFLFEYFSETQRNKGNFPGRFSGRQFSNSRSEMNVSTLELGDSALYLCASSDPEGGDTQYFGPGTRLTVL.

In its sample, this clonotype was seen many times. CDR3 residues: CASSQATIVGVYEQYF. The CDR3 nucleotides are TGCGCCAGCAGCCAGGCCACTATCGTTGGGGTCTACGAGCAGTACTTC. This chain links TRBV4-1 with TRBJ2-7; D gene ambiguous. Germline CDR1 and CDR2: MGHRA and YSYEKL. This CDR3 has 16 residues. V lost 3 bases to trimming and J lost 3 bases, with 18 bases between them.

This clonotype was seen a few times. This may be a read error, as it is one base from a much larger clone. The chain recombines TRBV5-5 with TRBJ1-1; a weak D match, TRBD1 (5 bases). The V gene's germline CDR1 is SGHKS and CDR2 YYEKEE (reference sequence). Trimming pared 6 bases from V and 0 bases from J, leaving 9 bases between. This CDR3 region has 13 residues. This CDR3 reads CASIRGVNTEAFF. The CDR3 coding sequence is TGTGCCAGCATCCGGGGGGTGAACACTGAAGCTTTCTTT.

This clonotype was observed at least ten times. The chain couples TRBV5-5 to TRBJ2-1; either TRBD1 or TRBD2 may fit D (5 bases each). Between the trimmed V and J ends, which lost 2 bases and 1 base, there was a span of 16 bases. The CDR3 contains 17 residues. Germline V gene data show CDR1 as SGHKS and CDR2 as YYEKEE (reference sequence). The CDR3 region has the DNA TGTGCCAGCAGCTTAGGTTCCGGGGCCAGATCCTACAATGAGCAGTTCTTC. It is translated as CASSLGSGARSYNEQFF. Full variable domain (remainder filled in from reference TRBV5-5 and TRBJ2-1): DAGVTQSPTHLIKTRGQQVTLRCSPISGHKSVSWYQQVLGQGPQFIFQYYEKEERGRGNFPDRFSARQFPNYSSELNVNALLLGDSALYLCASSLGSGARSYNEQFFGPGTRLTVL.

The chain has TRBV6-1 and TRBJ2-5, with 8 bases fitting TRBD2. V shed 6 bases and J 4 bases; nucleotides not matched to a gene: 7. Germline CDR1 reads MNHNS; CDR2 reads SASEGT. This CDR3 contains 14 residues. CDR3 region: CASSAQAGAETQYF. CDR3 nucleotide sequence: TGTGCCAGCAGCGCCCAAGCGGGGGCAGAGACCCAGTACTTC.

This clonotype was picked up many times. The chain couples TRBV20-1 to TRBJ2-7; 7 bases match TRBD1. Losses at the gene ends were 0 bases for V and 0 bases for J; bases not matched to a gene: 5. This CDR3 region has 15 residues. The germline gives CDR1 DFQATT, CDR2 SNEGSKA (reference sequence). The DNA of the CDR3 is TGCAGTGCTAGAGAGTGGGGACAGTCCTCCTACGAGCAGTACTTC. Residues: CSAREWGQSSYEQYF.

This clonotype was seen repeatedly, ten times or more. The rearrangement uses TRBV12-3 or TRBV12-4 and TRBJ1-4, with D uncertain. Trimming left V 5 bases short and J 10 bases short, with 8 bases between. The CDR3 covers 11 residues. CDR3: CASSQKGKLFF. The CDR3 DNA sequence: TGTGCCAGCAGTCAGAAAGGAAAACTGTTTTTT.

The V and J genes are TRBV6-2 or TRBV6-3 and TRBJ2-7, with D unclear. Germline V gives CDR1 MNHEY, CDR2 SVGEGT. The CDR3 spans 16 residues. The germline V and J ends were trimmed by 0 bases and 5 bases, with 17 bases remaining between them. For the CDR3, the DNA is TGTGCCAGCAGTTACTCGATAGGAACCGGAGAGGACGAGCAGTACTTC. Its translation: CASSYSIGTGEDEQYF.

This clonotype has more than one count but fewer than ten. J is TRBJ2-1 and V is TRBV12-3 or TRBV12-4; the match to TRBD2 covers 11 bases. The CDR3 runs 16 residues. J was trimmed by 2 bases and V by 10 bases; bases with no gene match: 10. CDR3 coding DNA: TGTGCCATAGCGGGAGGGCCTATCTTCCCCTACAATGAGCAGTTCTTC. Protein sequence: CAIAGGPIFPYNEQFF.

This chain connects TRBV7-6 to TRBJ2-7, with 7 positions matching TRBD1. The ends lost 5 bases at V and 5 bases at J; junction bases unmatched: 12. The CDR3 length is 15 residues. Germline CDR1 and CDR2: SGHVS and FNYEAQ. CDR3 sequence reads: CASSRRQGLGDEQYF. The CDR3 DNA reads as TGTGCCAGCAGCCGTCGACAGGGTTTAGGAGACGAGCAGTACTTC.

The J gene is TRBJ2-7, the V gene TRBV11-2, with no clear D. V lost 2 bases and J lost 3, with 8 bases in between. Per germline, CDR1 SGHAT and CDR2 FQNNGV. The CDR3 loop spans 13 amino acids. CDR3 loop: CASSLWQSYEQYF. CDR3 bases: TGTGCCAGCAGCTTATGGCAAAGCTACGAGCAGTACTTC.

The table lists this clonotype with a few counts. The chain combines TRBV5-6 with TRBJ1-2; 11 nucleotides agree with TRBD1. The J segment lost 7 bases and the V segment lost 0 bases, leaving 8 bases of the junction unmatched. The CDR3 length is 16 residues. Germline V gives CDR1 SGHDT, CDR2 YYEEEE. CDR3 in amino acids: CASSLGTGGVFLGYTF. CDR3 bases: TGTGCCAGCAGCTTGGGGACAGGGGGCGTTTTCCTTGGCTACACCTTC. The full variable domain, its missing parts supplied by reference TRBV5-6 and TRBJ1-2, is DAGVTQSPTHLIKTRGQQVTLRCSPKSGHDTVSWYQQALGQGPQFIFQYYEEEERQRGNFPDRFSGHQFPNYSSELNVNALLLGDSALYLCASSLGTGGVFLGYTFGSGTRLTVV.

This clonotype showed up just once. The chain uses TRBV20-1 and TRBJ2-7; a weak D match, TRBD2 (5 bases). The better agreement between TRBJ2-5 and the DNA end casts doubt on the J call. Looked up from germline, CDR1 is DFQATT and CDR2 is SNEGSKA (reference sequence). This CDR3 contains 15 residues. The DNA of the CDR3 is TGCAGTGCTAGAGGCGGCGACGGGGTCGGGGAGACCCAGTACTTC. It encodes CSARGGDGVGETQYF.

This chain joins TRBV28 and TRBJ2-2, with TRBD2 matching over 7 bases. The CDR3 loop spans 16 amino acids. Germline trimming cut 1 base from V and 3 bases from J; bases unmatched to any gene: 5. Germline V gene data show CDR1 as MDHEN and CDR2 as SYDVKM. CDR3 bases: TGTGCCAGCAGTTTATCAGCTAGCGGACACACCGGGGAGCTGTTTTTT. This encodes CASSLSASGHTGELFF.